This T cell receptor beta chain originates from a study of identical twins. Regarding the study as a whole: Insertions were reduced in abundant cord blood beta clonotypes but not in memory repertoires. Sharing of beta out-of-frame sequences by twins showed a weaker excess.

In germline, CDR1 is DFQATT, CDR2 SNEGSKA (reference sequence). The length of the CDR3 is 10 residues. V was trimmed by 7 bases and J by 3 bases, leaving 6 bases between them. A universal primer site was incorporated via template switching, and the cDNA contained unique molecular identifiers. Each CDR3 protein is one row after TCRdb ran MiXCR on the 5' RACE reads. The table has 1.5 million to 2 million distinct CDR3 sequences, under 35% seen once. Comments on this clonotype: Antigen: not known.

This TCR came from a newborn girl in good health. The chain couples TRBV20-1 to TRBJ1-1, with D unclear. The sample taken for sequencing was cord blood. CDR3 residues: CSVRYTEAFF. The CDR3 coding sequence is TGCAGTGTCAGGTACACTGAAGCTTTCTTT.